This entry describes one T cell receptor (beta chain). This sample was included in a study of blood T cell repertoires in COVID-19. Study-level information: Collection of acute and convalescent COVID-19 samples took place in the United States, Italy and Spain.

Per the original data handling: Nucleated cell number was recorded as an estimate derived from reference gene primer amplification. Libraries were prepared by immunoSEQ multiplex PCR; TCRdb keeps only in-frame clonotypes and omits some of them. That table is the source of V, J and clone size, and D and trimming were worked out from the DNA. The sample yields approximately 200,000 clones, around 88% seen once. Sequenced material: peripheral blood. The clonotype was recovered from a woman in her 30s with acute or convalescent COVID-19.

CDR3 nucleotides: TGTGCCAGCAGCTTAGGAAAGTTAGCGGGCCTGGAGCAGTACTTC. It translates to CASSLGKLAGLEQYF. J is TRBJ2-7 and V is TRBV11-2, with 7 positions matching TRBD2. The junction had 10 bases not matched to a gene; V was cut back by 1 base and J by 7 bases. Germline CDR1 SGHAT, CDR2 FQNNGV. CDR3 length equals 15 residues. The full variable domain, completed using reference TRBV11-2 and TRBJ2-7, is EAGVAQSPRYKIIEKRQSVAFWCNPISGHATLYWYQQILGQGPKLLIQFQNNGVVDDSQLPKDRFSAERLKGVDSTLKIQPAKLEDSAVYLCASSLGKLAGLEQYFGPGTRLTVT.